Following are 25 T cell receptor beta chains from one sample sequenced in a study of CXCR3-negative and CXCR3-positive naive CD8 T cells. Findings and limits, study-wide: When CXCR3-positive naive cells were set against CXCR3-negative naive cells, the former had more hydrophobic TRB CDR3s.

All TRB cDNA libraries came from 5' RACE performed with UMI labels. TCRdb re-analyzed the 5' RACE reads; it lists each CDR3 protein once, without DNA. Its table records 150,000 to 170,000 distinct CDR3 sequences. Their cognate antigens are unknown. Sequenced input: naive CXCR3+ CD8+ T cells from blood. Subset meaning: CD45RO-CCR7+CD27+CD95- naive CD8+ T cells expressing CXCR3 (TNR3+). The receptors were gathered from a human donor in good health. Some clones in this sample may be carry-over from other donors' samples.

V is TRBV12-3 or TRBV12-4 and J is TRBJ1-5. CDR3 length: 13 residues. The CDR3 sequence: CASSDYSNQPQHF.

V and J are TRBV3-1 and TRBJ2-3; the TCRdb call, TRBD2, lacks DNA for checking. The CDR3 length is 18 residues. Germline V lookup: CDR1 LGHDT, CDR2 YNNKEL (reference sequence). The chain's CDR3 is CASSQMTSGVGRPDTQYF.

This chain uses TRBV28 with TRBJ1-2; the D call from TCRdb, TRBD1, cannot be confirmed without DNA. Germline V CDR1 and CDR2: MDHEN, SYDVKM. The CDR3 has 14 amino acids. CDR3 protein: CASSYRGLLDGYTF.

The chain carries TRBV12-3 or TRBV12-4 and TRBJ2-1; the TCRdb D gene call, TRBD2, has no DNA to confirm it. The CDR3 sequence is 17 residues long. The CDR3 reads CASTGARLASSYNEQFF.

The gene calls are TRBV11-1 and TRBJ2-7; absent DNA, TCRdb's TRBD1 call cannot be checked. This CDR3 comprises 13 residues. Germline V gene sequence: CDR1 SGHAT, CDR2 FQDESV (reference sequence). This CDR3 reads CASSPGDPCGQYF.

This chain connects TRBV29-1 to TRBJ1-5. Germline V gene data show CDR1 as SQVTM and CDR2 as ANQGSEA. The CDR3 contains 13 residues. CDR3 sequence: CSVSGGDNQPQHF.

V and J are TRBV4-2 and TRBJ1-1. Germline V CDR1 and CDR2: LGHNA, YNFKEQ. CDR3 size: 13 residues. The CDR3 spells CASSQDSYTEAFF.

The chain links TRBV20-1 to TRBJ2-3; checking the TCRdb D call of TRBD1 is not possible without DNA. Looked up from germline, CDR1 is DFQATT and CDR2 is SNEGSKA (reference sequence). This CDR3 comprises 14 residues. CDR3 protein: CSVTGRLSTDTQYF.

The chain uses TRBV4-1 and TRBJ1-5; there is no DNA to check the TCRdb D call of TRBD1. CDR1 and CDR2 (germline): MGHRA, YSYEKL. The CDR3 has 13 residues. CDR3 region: CASSLPSGEPQHF.

CDR3 residues: CASRDDTDTQYF. The chain couples TRBV6-2 or TRBV6-3 to TRBJ2-3. The CDR3 has 12 residues. The germline CDR1 and CDR2 sequences are MNHEY and SVGEGT.

The CDR3: CSARDVTSYEQYF. This chain joins TRBV20-1 and TRBJ2-7; TCRdb proposes TRBD2, but this gene call is untestable without DNA. Germline CDR1 DFQATT, CDR2 SNEGSKA (reference sequence). The CDR3 spans 13 residues.

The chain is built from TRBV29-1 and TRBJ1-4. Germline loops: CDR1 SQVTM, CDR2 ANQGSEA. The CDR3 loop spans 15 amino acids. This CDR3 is CSSPTSSWANEKLFF.

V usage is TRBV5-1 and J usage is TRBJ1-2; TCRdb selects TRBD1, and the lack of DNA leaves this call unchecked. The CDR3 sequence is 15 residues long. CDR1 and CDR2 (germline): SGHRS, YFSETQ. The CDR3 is CASSLYETGSYGYTF.

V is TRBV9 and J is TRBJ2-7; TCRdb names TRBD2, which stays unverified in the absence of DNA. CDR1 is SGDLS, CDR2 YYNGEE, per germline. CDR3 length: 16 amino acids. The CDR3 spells CASSAGGDFMSYEQYF. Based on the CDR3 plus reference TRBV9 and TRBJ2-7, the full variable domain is DSGVTQTPKHLITATGQRVTLRCSPRSGDLSVYWYQQSLDQGLQFLIQYYNGEERAKGNILERFSAQQFPDLHSELNLSSLELGDSALYFCASSAGGDFMSYEQYFGPGTRLTVT.

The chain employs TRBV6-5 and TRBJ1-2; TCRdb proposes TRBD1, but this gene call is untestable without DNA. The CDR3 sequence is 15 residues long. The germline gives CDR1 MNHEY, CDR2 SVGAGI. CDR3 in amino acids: CASSPWDGGSYGYTF.

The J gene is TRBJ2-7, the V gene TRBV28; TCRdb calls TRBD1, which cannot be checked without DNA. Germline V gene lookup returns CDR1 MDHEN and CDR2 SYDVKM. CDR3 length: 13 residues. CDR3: CASSYGDNYEQYF.

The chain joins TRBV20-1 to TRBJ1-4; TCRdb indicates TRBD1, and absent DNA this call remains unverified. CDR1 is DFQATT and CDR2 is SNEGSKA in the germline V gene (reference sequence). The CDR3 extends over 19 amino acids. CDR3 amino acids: CSATADRLIFNGPNEKLFF.

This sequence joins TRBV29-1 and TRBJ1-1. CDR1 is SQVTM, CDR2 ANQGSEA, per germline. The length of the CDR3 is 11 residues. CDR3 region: CSSEVNTEAFF.

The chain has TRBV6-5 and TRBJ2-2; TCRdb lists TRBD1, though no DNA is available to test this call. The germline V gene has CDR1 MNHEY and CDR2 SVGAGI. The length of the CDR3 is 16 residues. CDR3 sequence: CASSYIGQTFTGELFF.

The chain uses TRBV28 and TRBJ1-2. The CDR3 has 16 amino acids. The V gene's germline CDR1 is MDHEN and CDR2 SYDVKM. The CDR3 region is CASSSAHGWGERGYTF.

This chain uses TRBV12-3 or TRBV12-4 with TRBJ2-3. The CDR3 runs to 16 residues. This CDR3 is CASSLGLFPSTDTQYF.

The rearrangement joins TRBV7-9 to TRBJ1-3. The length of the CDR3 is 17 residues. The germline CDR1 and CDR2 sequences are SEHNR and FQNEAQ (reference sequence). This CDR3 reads CASSLGPDEGPGNTIYF.

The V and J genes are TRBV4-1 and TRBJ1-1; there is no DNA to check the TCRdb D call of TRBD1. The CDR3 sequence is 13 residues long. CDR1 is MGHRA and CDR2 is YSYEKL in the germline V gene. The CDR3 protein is CASSPLRGTEAFF.

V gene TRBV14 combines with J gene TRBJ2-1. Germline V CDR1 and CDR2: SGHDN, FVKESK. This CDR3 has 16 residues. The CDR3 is CASSQAAGTSYNEQFF.

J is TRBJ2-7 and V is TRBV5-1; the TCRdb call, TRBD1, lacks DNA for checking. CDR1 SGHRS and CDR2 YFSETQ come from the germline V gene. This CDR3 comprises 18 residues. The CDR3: CASSLGTGRNLFPYEQYF.